This TCR beta chain originates from a study of CD8 T cells in Susac syndrome. General study results and limits: The TCR sequencing and HLA analysis in the study involved a relatively small number of individuals, as the study acknowledged.

The V end was cut by 4 bases, the J end by 9 bases, with 14 bases between. The CDR3 runs to 14 residues. Germline loops: CDR1 SGHDT, CDR2 YYEEEE. As concerns this clonotype: Its specificity is not known.

After extraction with the RNeasy kit, roughly 0.45 to 1 ug of the RNA was reverse transcribed using random hexamers. Coverage of TCR beta CDR3 amplification by immunoSEQ multiplex PCR extended to 54 Vbeta and 13 Jbeta. TCRdb passed the immunoSEQ multiplex PCR reads through MiXCR, listing each CDR3 protein once. Of 150,000 or so distinct CDR3 sequences listed, approximately 92% were seen once; the top ten hold around 0.13%. The V gene is TRBV5-6, the J gene TRBJ1-6; no definite D call. This clonotype originated in a human donor in good health. Sequencing was done on a sample of CD4+ T cells from PBMCs. CDR3: CASSRMMGSSPLHF. The DNA for the CDR3 is TGTGCCAGCAGCAGAATGATGGGGTCTTCACCCCTCCACTTT.